This T cell receptor (beta chain) was found in a study of blood T cell repertoires in COVID-19. Study as a whole: From T cells, B-cell-depleted T cells, or PBMCs came the material, which was cDNA or gDNA.

The data were produced by immunoSEQ multiplex PCR, yet TCRdb's version contains in-frame clones alone and is incomplete. The repertoire holds fewer than 100,000 clones, with more than 75% as singletons. The ends were cut back, 7 bases at V and 1 base at J, with 10 bases in the middle. The CDR3 consists of 13 residues. From germline, CDR1 is MDHEN and CDR2 SYDVKM. The chain links TRBV28 to TRBJ1-1, with a weak D call TRBD1 (6 bases). Sequenced sample: peripheral blood. The TCR was taken from a woman aged 80 or over with acute or convalescent COVID-19. The CDR3 DNA reads TGTGCCAGCACCCGGACAGAGAACACTGAAGCTTTCTTT. It yields the protein CASTRTENTEAFF. Drawing the rest from reference TRBV28 and TRBJ1-1, the complete variable domain is DVKVTQSSRYLVKRTGEKVFLECVQDMDHENMFWYRQDPGLGLRLIYFSYDVKMKEKGDIPEGYSVSREKKERFSLILESASTNQTSMYLCASTRTENTEAFFGQGTRLTVV.